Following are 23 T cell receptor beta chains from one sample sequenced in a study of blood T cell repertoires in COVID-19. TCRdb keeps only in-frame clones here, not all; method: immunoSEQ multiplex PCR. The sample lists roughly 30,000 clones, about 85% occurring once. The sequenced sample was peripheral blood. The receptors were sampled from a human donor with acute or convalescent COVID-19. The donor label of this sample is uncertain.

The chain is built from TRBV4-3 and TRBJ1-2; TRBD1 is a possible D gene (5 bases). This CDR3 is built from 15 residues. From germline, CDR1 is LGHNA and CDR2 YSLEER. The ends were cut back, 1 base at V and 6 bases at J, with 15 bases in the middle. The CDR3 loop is CASSQVLTVKDGYTF. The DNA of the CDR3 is TGCGCCAGCAGCCAAGTACTGACAGTTAAGGATGGCTACACCTTC.

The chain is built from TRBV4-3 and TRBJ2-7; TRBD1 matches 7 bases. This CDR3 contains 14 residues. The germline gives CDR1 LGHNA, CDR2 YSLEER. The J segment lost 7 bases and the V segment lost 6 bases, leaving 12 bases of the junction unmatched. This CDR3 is CASSHNLDRVEQYF. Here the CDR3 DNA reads TGCGCCAGCAGTCATAATCTCGACAGGGTAGAGCAGTACTTC.

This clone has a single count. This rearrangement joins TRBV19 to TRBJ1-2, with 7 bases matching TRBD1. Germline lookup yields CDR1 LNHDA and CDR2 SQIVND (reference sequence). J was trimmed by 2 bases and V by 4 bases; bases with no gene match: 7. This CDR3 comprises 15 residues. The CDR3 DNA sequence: TGTGCCAGTAGTACCGGGACAGATCAGAACTATGGCTACACCTTC. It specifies CASSTGTDQNYGYTF.

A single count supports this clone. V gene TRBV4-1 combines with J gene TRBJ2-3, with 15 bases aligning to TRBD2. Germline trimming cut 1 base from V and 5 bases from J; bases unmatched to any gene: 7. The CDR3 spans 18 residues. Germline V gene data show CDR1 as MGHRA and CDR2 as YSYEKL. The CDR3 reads CASSQGTSGGALGDTQYF. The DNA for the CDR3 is TGCGCCAGCAGCCAAGGGACTAGCGGGGGGGCCCTGGGAGATACGCAGTATTTT.

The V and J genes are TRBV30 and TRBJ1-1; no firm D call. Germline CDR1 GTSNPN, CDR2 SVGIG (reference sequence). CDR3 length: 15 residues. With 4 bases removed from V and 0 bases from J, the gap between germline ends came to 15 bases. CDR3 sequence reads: CAWNRGLRMNTEAFF. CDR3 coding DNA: TGTGCCTGGAATAGAGGTCTTCGGATGAACACTGAAGCTTTCTTT.

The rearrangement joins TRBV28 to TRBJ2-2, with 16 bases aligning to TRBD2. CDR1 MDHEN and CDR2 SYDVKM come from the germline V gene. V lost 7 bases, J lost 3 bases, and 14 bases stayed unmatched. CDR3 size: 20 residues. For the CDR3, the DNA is TGTGCCAGCACTTCCCCCAGGGGACTAGCGGGAGGGCCGGACACCGGGGAGCTGTTTTTT. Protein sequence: CASTSPRGLAGGPDTGELFF.

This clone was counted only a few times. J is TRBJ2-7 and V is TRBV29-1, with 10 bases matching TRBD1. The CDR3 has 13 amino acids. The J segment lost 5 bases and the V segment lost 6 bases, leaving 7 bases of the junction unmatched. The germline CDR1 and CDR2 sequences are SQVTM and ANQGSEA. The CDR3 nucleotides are TGCAGCGTAAACCGGGACAGGGGTCACGAGCAGTACTTC. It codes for CSVNRDRGHEQYF.

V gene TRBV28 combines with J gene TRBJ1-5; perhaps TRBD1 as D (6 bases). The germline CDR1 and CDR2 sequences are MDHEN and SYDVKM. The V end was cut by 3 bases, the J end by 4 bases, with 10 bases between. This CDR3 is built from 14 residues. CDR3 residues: CASSFQGYNQPQHF. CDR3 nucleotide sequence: TGTGCCAGCAGTTTCCAGGGGTATAATCAGCCCCAGCATTTT.

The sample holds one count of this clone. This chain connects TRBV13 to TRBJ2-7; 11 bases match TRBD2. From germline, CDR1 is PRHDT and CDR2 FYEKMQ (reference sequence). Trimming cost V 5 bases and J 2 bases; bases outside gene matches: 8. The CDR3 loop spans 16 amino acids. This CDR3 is CASSVGASGGTYEQYF. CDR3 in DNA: TGTGCCAGCAGCGTCGGGGCTAGCGGGGGGACCTACGAGCAGTACTTC.

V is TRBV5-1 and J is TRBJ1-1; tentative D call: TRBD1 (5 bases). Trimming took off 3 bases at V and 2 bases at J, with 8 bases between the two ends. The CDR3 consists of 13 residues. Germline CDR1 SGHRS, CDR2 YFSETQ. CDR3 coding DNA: TGCGCCAGCAGCTGGGGACTCAACACTGAAGCTTTCTTT. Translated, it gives CASSWGLNTEAFF. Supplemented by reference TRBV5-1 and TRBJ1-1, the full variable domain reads KAGVTQTPRYLIKTRGQQVTLSCSPISGHRSVSWYQQTPGQGLQFLFEYFSETQRNKGNFPGRFSGRQFSNSRSEMNVSTLELGDSALYLCASSWGLNTEAFFGQGTRLTVV.

CDR3 amino acids: CAWSSGLRGELFF. CDR3 nucleotide sequence: TGTGCCTGGAGTTCCGGACTTCGAGGGGAGCTGTTTTTT. This chain joins TRBV30 and TRBJ2-2, with D possibly matching TRBD2 (5 bases). CDR3 size: 13 residues. Germline lookup yields CDR1 GTSNPN and CDR2 SVGIG (reference sequence). V lost 2 bases and J 8 bases, leaving 12 bases between the germline ends.

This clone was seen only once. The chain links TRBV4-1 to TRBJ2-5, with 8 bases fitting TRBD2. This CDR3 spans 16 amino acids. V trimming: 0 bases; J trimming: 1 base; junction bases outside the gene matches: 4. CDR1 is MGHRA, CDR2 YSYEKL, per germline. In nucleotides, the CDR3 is TGCGCCAGCAGCCAAGACCTTAGCGGGACCCAAGAGACCCAGTACTTC. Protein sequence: CASSQDLSGTQETQYF.

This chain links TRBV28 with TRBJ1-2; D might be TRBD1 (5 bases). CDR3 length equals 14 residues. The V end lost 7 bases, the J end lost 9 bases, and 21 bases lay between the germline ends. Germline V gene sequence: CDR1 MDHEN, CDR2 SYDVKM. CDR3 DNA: TGTGCCAGCATGGTTCGCAGTGGGGCTAGGAGCTACACCTTC. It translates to CASMVRSGARSYTF.

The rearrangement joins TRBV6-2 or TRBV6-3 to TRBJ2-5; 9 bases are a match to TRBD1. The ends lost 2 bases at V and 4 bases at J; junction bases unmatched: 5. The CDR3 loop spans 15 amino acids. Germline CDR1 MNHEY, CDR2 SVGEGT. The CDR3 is CASSYPGQGRETQYF. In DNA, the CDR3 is TGTGCCAGCAGTTACCCCGGACAGGGGAGAGAGACCCAGTACTTC.

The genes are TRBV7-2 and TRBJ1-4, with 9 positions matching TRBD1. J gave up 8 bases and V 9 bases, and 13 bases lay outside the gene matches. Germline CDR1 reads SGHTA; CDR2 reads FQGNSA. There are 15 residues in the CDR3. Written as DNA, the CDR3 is TGTGCCAGTAAAGCTCCTGGGACAGGGCACGAAAAACTGTTTTTT. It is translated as CASKAPGTGHEKLFF. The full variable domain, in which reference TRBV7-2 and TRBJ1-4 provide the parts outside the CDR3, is GAGVSQSPSNKVTEKGKDVELRCDPISGHTALYWYRQSLGQGLEFLIYFQGNSAPDKSGLPSDRFSAERTGGSVSTLTIQRTQQEDSAVYLCASKAPGTGHEKLFFGSGTQLSVL.

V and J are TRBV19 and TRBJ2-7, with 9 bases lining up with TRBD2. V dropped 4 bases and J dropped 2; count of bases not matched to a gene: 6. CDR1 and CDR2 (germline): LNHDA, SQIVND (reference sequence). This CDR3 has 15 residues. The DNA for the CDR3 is TGTGCCAGTAGTACACCGGGACTAGCAACCTACGAGCAGTACTTC. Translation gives CASSTPGLATYEQYF.

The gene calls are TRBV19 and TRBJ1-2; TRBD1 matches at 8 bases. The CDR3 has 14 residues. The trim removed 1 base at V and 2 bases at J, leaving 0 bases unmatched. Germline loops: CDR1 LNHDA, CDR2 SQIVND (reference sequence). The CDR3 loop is CASSIGTGNYGYTF. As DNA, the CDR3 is TGTGCCAGTAGTATAGGGACAGGGAACTATGGCTACACCTTC.

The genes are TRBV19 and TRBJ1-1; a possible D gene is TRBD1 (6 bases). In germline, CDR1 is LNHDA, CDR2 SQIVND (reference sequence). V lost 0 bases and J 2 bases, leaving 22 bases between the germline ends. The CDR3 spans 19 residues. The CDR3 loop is CASSIDAGGILGLNTEAFF. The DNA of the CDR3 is TGTGCCAGTAGTATAGATGCGGGGGGCATTTTAGGATTAAACACTGAAGCTTTCTTT.

CDR3 amino acids: CAIASGGAGGEQYF. The CDR3 DNA reads as TGTGCCATCGCAAGCGGGGGGGCCGGGGGCGAGCAGTACTTC. The rearrangement links TRBV10-3 to TRBJ2-7; 10 nucleotides match TRBD2. V was pared by 8 bases and J by 6 bases, with 10 bases of the junction left unmatched. Germline lookup yields CDR1 ENHRY and CDR2 SYGVKD. This CDR3 has 14 amino acids.

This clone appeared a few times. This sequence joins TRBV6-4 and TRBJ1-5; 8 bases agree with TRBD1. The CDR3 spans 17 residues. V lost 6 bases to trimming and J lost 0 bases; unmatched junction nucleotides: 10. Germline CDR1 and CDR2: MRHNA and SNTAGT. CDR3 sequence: CASREGQGGHSNQPQHF. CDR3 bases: TGTGCCAGCAGGGAAGGACAGGGAGGCCATAGCAATCAGCCCCAGCATTTT.

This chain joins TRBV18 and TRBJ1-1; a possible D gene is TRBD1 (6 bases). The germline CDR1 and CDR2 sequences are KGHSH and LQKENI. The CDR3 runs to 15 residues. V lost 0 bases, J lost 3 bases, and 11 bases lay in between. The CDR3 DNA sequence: TGTGCCAGCTCACCACCGAGGGCAGGGGACACTGAAGCTTTCTTT. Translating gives CASSPPRAGDTEAFF.

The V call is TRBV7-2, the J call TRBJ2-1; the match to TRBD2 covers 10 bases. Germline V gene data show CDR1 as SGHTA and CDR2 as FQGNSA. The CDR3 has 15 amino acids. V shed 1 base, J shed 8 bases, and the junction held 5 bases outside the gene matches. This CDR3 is CASSLVASGGHEQFF. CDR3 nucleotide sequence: TGTGCCAGCAGCTTAGTGGCTAGCGGGGGTCATGAGCAGTTCTTC.

The CDR3 sequence is CASSSGLATDTQYF. CDR3 in DNA: TGTGCCAGCAGCTCCGGACTAGCCACAGATACGCAGTATTTT. The chain combines TRBV7-3 with TRBJ2-3, with 8 positions matching TRBD2. The length of the CDR3 is 14 residues. The germline V gene encodes CDR1 SGHTA and CDR2 FQGTGA. J was trimmed by 2 bases and V by 4 bases; bases with no gene match: 2.